This T cell receptor beta chain was captured by sequencing in a study of blood T cell repertoires in COVID-19. The wider study: Sites in the United States, Italy and Spain provided acute and convalescent COVID-19 samples. T cells, B-cell-depleted T cells, or PBMCs supplied cDNA or gDNA.

As handled by the study authors: From reference gene primer amplification, estimates of nucleated cell counts were derived. Sequencing used immunoSEQ multiplex PCR; TCRdb keeps in-frame clones, though not all of them. V and J calls and clone size are those listed in that table; D and trimming were worked out from the DNA. This table holds roughly 300,000 clones, around 90% found once. Germline values: CDR1 MGHRA, CDR2 YSYEKL. This CDR3 contains 13 residues. Deletions cut 0 bases from V and 5 bases from J, with 6 bases between. Followed longitudinally, the Seattle patients had been enrolled during active infection.

The sequenced sample consisted of peripheral blood. This TCR was sampled from a woman between 25 and 40 years old with COVID-19, enrolled during active disease. This chain connects TRBV4-1 to TRBJ2-3; D gene ambiguous. This CDR3 reads CASSQEPGDTQYF. CDR3 nucleotides: TGCGCCAGCAGCCAAGAGCCCGGAGATACGCAGTATTTT.